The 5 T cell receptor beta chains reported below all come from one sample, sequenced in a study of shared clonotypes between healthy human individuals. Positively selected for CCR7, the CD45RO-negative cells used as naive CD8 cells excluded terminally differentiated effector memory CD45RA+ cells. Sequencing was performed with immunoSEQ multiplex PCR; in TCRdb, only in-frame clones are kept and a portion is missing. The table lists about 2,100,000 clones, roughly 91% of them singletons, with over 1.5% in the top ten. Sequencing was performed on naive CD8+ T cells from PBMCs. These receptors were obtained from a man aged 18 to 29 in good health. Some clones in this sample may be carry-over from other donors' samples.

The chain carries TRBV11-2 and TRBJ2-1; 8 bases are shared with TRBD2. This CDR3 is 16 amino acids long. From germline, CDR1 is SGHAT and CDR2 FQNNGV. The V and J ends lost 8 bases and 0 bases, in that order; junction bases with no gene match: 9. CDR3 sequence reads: CASYWREEGSYNEQFF. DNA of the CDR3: TGTGCCAGCTACTGGCGGGAGGAAGGCTCCTACAATGAGCAGTTCTTC.

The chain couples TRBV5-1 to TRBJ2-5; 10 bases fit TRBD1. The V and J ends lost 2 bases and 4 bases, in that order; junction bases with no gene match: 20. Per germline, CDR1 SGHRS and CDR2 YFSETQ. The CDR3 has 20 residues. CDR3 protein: CASSFLPTRGQGTEGETQYF. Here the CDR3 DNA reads TGCGCCAGCAGCTTTTTGCCGACACGGGGACAGGGGACGGAGGGAGAGACCCAGTACTTC.

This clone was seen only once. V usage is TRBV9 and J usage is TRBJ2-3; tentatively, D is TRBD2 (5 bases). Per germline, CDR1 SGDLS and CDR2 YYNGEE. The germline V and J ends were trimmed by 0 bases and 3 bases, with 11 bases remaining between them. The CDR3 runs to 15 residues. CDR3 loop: CASSVDGIGTDTQYF. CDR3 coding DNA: TGTGCCAGCAGCGTAGACGGGATAGGGACAGATACGCAGTATTTT.

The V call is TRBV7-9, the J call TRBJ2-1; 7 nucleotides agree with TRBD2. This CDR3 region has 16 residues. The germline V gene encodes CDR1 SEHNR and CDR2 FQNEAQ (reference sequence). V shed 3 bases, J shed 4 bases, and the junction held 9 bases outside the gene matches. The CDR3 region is CASSFPPGRDYNEQFF. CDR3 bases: TGTGCCAGCAGCTTTCCGCCGGGGAGGGATTACAATGAGCAGTTCTTC.

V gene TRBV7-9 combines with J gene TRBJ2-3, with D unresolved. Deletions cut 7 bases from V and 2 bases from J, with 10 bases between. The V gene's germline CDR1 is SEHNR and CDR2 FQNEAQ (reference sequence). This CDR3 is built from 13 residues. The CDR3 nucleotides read TGTGCCAGCATCCGTCAGAACACAGATACGCAGTATTTT. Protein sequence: CASIRQNTDTQYF.